The entry that follows covers one T cell receptor beta chain sequence. Its antigen is still unknown. The V gene lost 2 bases and the J gene lost 4 bases, with 11 bases spanning the gap. The CDR3 is made up of 14 amino acids. Germline CDR1 reads MNHEY; CDR2 reads SVGAGI. The investigators sampled blood at baseline, at cycle 4 day 1, and at cycle 7 day 1. This specimen belongs to a study of OX40 agonist ivuxolimab in advanced cancers. For the study at large: At 0.01 to 10 mg/kg, ivuxolimab was administered intravenously to patients every 2 weeks. Study-level results: Averaged across samples, CD8+ T cells carried more expanded clones than CD4+ did.

The table came from immunoSEQ multiplex PCR; TCRdb's copy has only in-frame clones and leaves some out. The table has fewer than 85,000 clones, roughly 84% seen once; the top ten hold about 4.1%. This receptor was taken from an adult with an advanced solid tumor such as melanoma, head and neck, liver or kidney cancer. The chain employs TRBV6-5 and TRBJ1-1; tentatively, D is TRBD1 (5 bases). The sample consisted of CD4+ or CD8+ T cells sorted from blood, taken in a trial of the OX40 agonist ivuxolimab. This CDR3 is CASSYLGGGTEAFF. The CDR3 DNA follows: TGTGCCAGCAGTTACCTCGGGGGAGGCACTGAAGCTTTCTTT.